Listed below are T cell receptor beta chains from one sample, sequenced in a study of blood T cell repertoires in COVID-19. Clones were read by immunoSEQ multiplex PCR, and TCRdb kept only the in-frame ones, dropping some. Of fewer than 250,000 clones listed, 90% are singletons. Specimen: PBMCs or T cells enriched from blood (not recorded which). The receptors were gathered from a man aged 30-40 years who had been exposed to COVID-19. Both conserved end residues are part of each CDR3. A D gene is named only where the DNA matches it firmly. Rows give clone size only sometimes, using once, few, many, or a class for an expanded clone.

j_call v_call d_call clone_size cdr3_aa cdr3_nt
TRBJ1-6 TRBV7-6 . . CASSLREPGSSYNSPLHF TGTGCCAGCAGCTTGAGGGAGCCCGGGAGCTCCTATAATTCACCCCTCCACTTT
TRBJ1-4 TRBV3-1/TRBV3-2 . . CASSQEGAFGEKLFF TGTGCCAGCAGCCAAGAAGGGGCTTTCGGTGAAAAACTGTTTTTT
TRBJ2-7 TRBV3-1/TRBV3-2 TRBD2 . CASSHIAGQYEQYF TGTGCCAGCAGCCACATAGCGGGGCAATACGAGCAGTACTTC
TRBJ2-3 TRBV5-1 TRBD2 . CASSVAGPITDTQYF TGCGCCAGCTCGGTAGCGGGACCCATCACAGATACGCAGTATTTT
TRBJ2-7 TRBV29-1 . . CSVVQDYEQYF TGCAGCGTTGTACAGGACTACGAGCAGTACTTC
TRBJ2-1 TRBV7-2 . . CASSLGRVPFEQFF TGTGCCAGCAGCTTAGGGAGGGTCCCCTTTGAGCAGTTCTTC
TRBJ1-3 TRBV2 . . CASSGRGGNTIYF TGTGCCAGCAGTGGGAGAGGTGGAAACACCATATATTTT
TRBJ1-6 TRBV6-6 . . CASSYDSNSPLHF TGTGCCAGCAGTTACGACAGTAATTCACCCCTCCACTTT
TRBJ1-1 TRBV10-3 TRBD1 . CAISDPGQGPTEAFF TGTGCCATCAGTGACCCGGGACAGGGGCCCACTGAAGCTTTCTTT
TRBJ1-4 TRBV4-1 TRBD1 once CASSLQSPGGRYEKLFF TGCGCCAGCAGCCTCCAATCCCCAGGGGGCCGGTATGAAAAACTGTTTTTT
TRBJ2-1 TRBV7-9 TRBD2 . CASSLGGRGGLGHNEQFF TGTGCCAGCAGCTTAGGTGGACGGGGGGGCCTCGGGCACAATGAGCAGTTCTTC
TRBJ1-1 TRBV29-1 TRBD1 . CSVDPGTVNTEAFF TGCAGCGTTGACCCTGGGACAGTCAACACTGAAGCTTTCTTT
TRBJ1-3 TRBV19 TRBD1 . CASSGQYSGNTIYF TGTGCCAGTTCGGGACAGTACTCTGGAAACACCATATATTTT
TRBJ1-4 TRBV4-2 . . CASSLPLLRPNEKLFF TGTGCCAGCAGCCTCCCCCTGCTGAGGCCCAATGAAAAACTGTTTTTT
TRBJ2-4 TRBV19 . . CASTKYGQGRDIQYF TGTGCCAGTACTAAGTATGGCCAGGGTCGGGACATTCAGTACTTC
TRBJ2-2 TRBV6-2/TRBV6-3 TRBD2 . CASSLAGGYTGELFF TGTGCCAGCAGTCTAGCGGGGGGGTACACCGGGGAGCTGTTTTTT
TRBJ2-2 TRBV27 . . CASSLSPSRRGGTGELFF TGTGCCAGCAGTTTATCCCCCTCCCGCAGGGGTGGTACCGGGGAGCTGTTTTTT
TRBJ1-6 TRBV6-5 . . CASSFYRSPLHF TGTGCCAGCAGTTTCTATCGTTCACCCCTCCACTTT
TRBJ1-3 TRBV27 . . CASSPRGSGNTIYF TGTGCCAGCAGCCCCCGGGGCTCTGGAAACACCATATATTTT
TRBJ2-7 TRBV18 . . CASSPIGGLFYEQYF TGTGCCAGCTCACCAATTGGAGGGTTGTTCTACGAGCAGTACTTC
TRBJ1-4 TRBV2 . . CASSELVGSNEKLFF TGTGCCAGCAGTGAACTCGTTGGGAGCAATGAAAAACTGTTTTTT
TRBJ1-2 TRBV6-5 . . CASSRHRTDNYGYTF TGTGCCAGCAGTCGACACAGGACGGACAACTATGGCTACACCTTC
TRBJ2-3 TRBV4-1 TRBD2 . CASSPQRTGGATDTQYF TGCGCCAGCAGCCCCCAGCGTACCGGGGGGGCCACAGATACGCAGTATTTT
TRBJ2-1 TRBV15 TRBD1 . CATHSGTGVNEQFF TGTGCCACCCACTCCGGGACAGGGGTTAATGAGCAGTTCTTC
TRBJ2-1 TRBV18 . . CASSPPFDSTGEQFF TGTGCCAGCTCACCACCGTTCGACAGTACCGGTGAGCAGTTCTTC
TRBJ2-3 TRBV7-9 TRBD1 once CASTFWTGASTDTQYF TGTGCCAGCACCTTTTGGACAGGGGCGAGCACAGATACGCAGTATTTT
TRBJ2-5 TRBV5-1 TRBD1 . CASSTQGIEETQYF TGCGCCAGCAGCACACAGGGGATCGAAGAGACCCAGTACTTC
TRBJ1-1 TRBV7-9 . . CASSLFLSGEAFF TGTGCCAGCAGCTTATTCTTGTCCGGGGAAGCTTTCTTT
TRBJ2-3 TRBV7-2 . . CASSLGNRRPDTQYF TGTGCCAGCAGCTTAGGAAATCGGAGGCCCGATACGCAGTATTTT
TRBJ1-2 TRBV4-2 TRBD1 . CASSQDPGGSNYGYTF TGTGCCAGCAGCCAAGACCCAGGGGGCTCTAACTATGGCTACACCTTC
TRBJ2-7 TRBV11-1 . . CASSNPRGVYEQYF TGTGCCAGCAGCAACCCCAGGGGGGTCTACGAGCAGTACTTC